The 32 T cell receptor beta chains below all came from one sample that was sequenced in a study of graft-versus-host responses after intestinal transplantation. TCRdb keeps only in-frame clones here, not all; method: immunoSEQ multiplex PCR. This sample has 80,000 to 100,000 clones; approximately 88% occur once, and the top ten carry roughly 0.31%. No cognate antigen is known for these TCRs. Sequencing used unstimulated CD4+ T cells sorted from spleen or lymph node cells, obtained before intestinal transplant. These receptors all come from a human donor who received an intestinal transplant.

V usage is TRBV5-1 and J usage is TRBJ2-2; 9 nucleotides match TRBD1. The V gene's germline CDR1 is SGHRS and CDR2 YFSETQ. CDR3 length: 15 amino acids. Germline trimming cut 3 bases from V and 4 bases from J; bases unmatched to any gene: 4. CDR3 coding DNA: TGCGCCAGCAGCTCAGGGACAGGGACCACCGGGGAGCTGTTTTTT. Its translation is CASSSGTGTTGELFF.

J is TRBJ2-5 and V is TRBV7-9; 9 bases match TRBD2. Trimming at V came to 5 bases and at J to 0 bases, leaving 10 bases not matched to a gene. The germline CDR1 and CDR2 sequences are SEHNR and FQNEAQ (reference sequence). This CDR3 is built from 17 residues. CDR3 nucleotide sequence: TGTGCCAGCAGCGGGCTGCCCCGCGGGGGGGACCAAGAGACCCAGTACTTC. Translating it yields CASSGLPRGGDQETQYF.

The chain combines TRBV25-1 with TRBJ2-2, with 8 bases that match TRBD1. Germline CDR1 reads MGHDK; CDR2 reads SYGVNS. The junction had 9 bases not matched to a gene; V was cut back by 1 base and J by 5 bases. There are 17 residues in the CDR3. The CDR3 coding sequence is TGTGCCAGCAGTGAATTCGGACCCCAGGGGGCAACCGGGGAGCTGTTTTTT. This codes for CASSEFGPQGATGELFF.

This clone appeared once. The genes are TRBV27 and TRBJ2-3; a weak D match, TRBD2 (5 bases). Germline V gene sequence: CDR1 MNHEY, CDR2 SMNVEV (reference sequence). This CDR3 region has 16 residues. Deletions cut 8 bases from V and 3 bases from J, with 21 bases between. The chain's CDR3 is CASGGYVGFETDTQYF. CDR3 DNA sequence: TGTGCCAGCGGCGGGTATGTTGGTTTCGAAACAGATACGCAGTATTTT.

Only one count was recorded for this clone. The genes are TRBV28 and TRBJ1-5, with no clear D. This CDR3 comprises 13 residues. Deletions cut 2 bases from V and 4 bases from J, with 6 bases between. The germline V gene has CDR1 MDHEN and CDR2 SYDVKM. As DNA, the CDR3 is TGTGCCAGCAGTTTAATAGTGAATCAGCCCCAGCATTTT. It encodes CASSLIVNQPQHF.

This chain uses TRBV18 with TRBJ2-5, with 12 bases matching TRBD2. With V trimmed by 2 bases and J by 2 bases, 0 bases remained unmatched. The CDR3 consists of 15 residues. The V gene's germline CDR1 is KGHSH and CDR2 LQKENI. CDR3: CASSPGLAGQETQYF. The CDR3 region has the DNA TGTGCCAGCTCACCAGGACTAGCGGGGCAAGAGACCCAGTACTTC.

This chain links TRBV10-1 with TRBJ1-1, with a weak D call TRBD1 (5 bases). The CDR3 totals 13 residues. Per the germline V gene, CDR1 is WNHNN and CDR2 is SYGVQD (reference sequence). The V gene lost 8 bases and the J gene lost 5 bases, with 15 bases spanning the gap. The DNA of the CDR3 is TGCGCCAGCCACCGCGGGGGTTGGACTGAAGCTTTCTTT. Protein: CASHRGGWTEAFF.

This clone was counted once. The V call is TRBV5-1, the J call TRBJ1-2, with a possible D match to TRBD1 (6 bases). This CDR3 is 14 amino acids long. Germline CDR1 reads SGHRS; CDR2 reads YFSETQ. Trimming took 0 bases from V and 5 from J, leaving 11 bases between them. This CDR3 is CASSLGGTTYGYTF. For the CDR3, the DNA is TGCGCCAGCAGCTTGGGTGGGACAACTTATGGCTACACCTTC.

V and J are TRBV30 and TRBJ1-3, with D tentatively TRBD1 (6 bases). The CDR3 runs 15 residues. V was cut by 2 bases and J by 2 bases, with 13 bases left in between. Germline assignment: CDR1 GTSNPN and CDR2 SVGIG (reference sequence). For the CDR3, the DNA is TGTGCCTGGAGTTCAACCGGGACACCTGGAAACACCATATATTTT. Amino acid sequence: CAWSSTGTPGNTIYF. The full variable domain, rest sourced from reference TRBV30 and TRBJ1-3, is SQTIHQWPATLVQPVGSPLSLECTVEGTSNPNLYWYRQAAGRGLQLLFYSVGIGQISSEVPQNLSASRPQDRQFILSSKKLLLSDSGFYLCAWSSTGTPGNTIYFGEGSWLTVV.

This chain connects TRBV7-9 to TRBJ2-5; D uncertain. V dropped 2 bases and J dropped 5 bases, with 15 bases sitting between them. Germline V gene lookup returns CDR1 SEHNR and CDR2 FQNEAQ (reference sequence). The CDR3 sequence is 15 residues long. CDR3 DNA: TGTGCCAGCAGCTTACAGGAAACCCCCAGGGAGACCCAGTACTTC. Amino acid sequence: CASSLQETPRETQYF.

V gene TRBV11-1 combines with J gene TRBJ2-7; 11 bases fit TRBD2. The trim removed 6 bases at V and 0 bases at J, leaving 4 bases unmatched. This CDR3 contains 15 residues. The germline gives CDR1 SGHAT, CDR2 FQDESV (reference sequence). The CDR3 DNA reads as TGTGCCAGCAGTCGGACTAGCGGGTCCTCCTACGAGCAGTACTTC. Translated, it gives CASSRTSGSSYEQYF. The full variable domain, its missing parts supplied by reference TRBV11-1 and TRBJ2-7, is EAEVAQSPRYKITEKSQAVAFWCDPISGHATLYWYRQILGQGPELLVQFQDESVVDDSQLPKDRFSAERLKGVDSTLKIQPAELGDSAMYLCASSRTSGSSYEQYFGPGTRLTVT.

J is TRBJ2-1 and V is TRBV7-3; the D gene is possibly TRBD1 (6 bases). V was clipped by 5 bases and J by 6 bases, with 14 bases between them. Germline loops: CDR1 SGHTA, CDR2 FQGTGA. The CDR3 is 14 residues long. The CDR3 DNA is TGTGCCAGCAGCCCCGGCAGGGGCGGCAATGAGCAGTTCTTC. This translates into CASSPGRGGNEQFF. Together with reference TRBV7-3 and TRBJ2-1, the CDR3 gives the full variable domain: GAGVSQTPSNKVTEKGKYVELRCDPISGHTALYWYRQSLGQGPEFLIYFQGTGAADDSGLPNDRFFAVRPEGSVSTLKIQRTERGDSAVYLCASSPGRGGNEQFFGPGTRLTVL.

V usage is TRBV5-1 and J usage is TRBJ2-1, with TRBD1 matching 9 bases. The CDR3 contains 15 residues. With V trimmed by 2 bases and J by 2 bases, 2 bases remained unmatched. Germline V gene sequence: CDR1 SGHRS, CDR2 YFSETQ. The CDR3 DNA sequence: TGCGCCAGCAGCTTCACAGGGGGCCCCTACAATGAGCAGTTCTTC. Protein: CASSFTGGPYNEQFF.

The rearrangement links TRBV29-1 to TRBJ1-2, with D possibly TRBD1 on 5 matching bases. The germline V gene has CDR1 SQVTM and CDR2 ANQGSEA. V was pared by 5 bases and J by 4 bases, with 20 bases between. This CDR3 spans 15 amino acids. In nucleotides, the CDR3 is TGCAGCGTTCGGGCAGGGAGGTCGTATGGCTATGGCTACACCTTC. It translates to CSVRAGRSYGYGYTF.

The gene calls are TRBV27 and TRBJ2-7; TRBD1 matches 7 bases. V lost 6 bases, J lost 0 bases, and 8 bases stayed unmatched. Germline assignment: CDR1 MNHEY and CDR2 SMNVEV (reference sequence). The CDR3 extends over 15 amino acids. CDR3 in amino acids: CASRRRDSSSYEQYF. The DNA for the CDR3 is TGTGCCAGCAGGAGACGGGACAGCAGCTCCTACGAGCAGTACTTC.

The table lists this clone with a count of one. This chain uses TRBV9 with TRBJ2-3, with D possibly being TRBD2 (6 bases). Germline CDR1 SGDLS, CDR2 YYNGEE. There are 14 residues in the CDR3. Trimming shortened V by 0 bases and J by 6 bases, and 11 bases separated the two germline ends. CDR3 residues: CASSVARRGDTQYF. CDR3 DNA sequence: TGTGCCAGCAGCGTAGCCCGACGGGGGGATACGCAGTATTTT. Variable domain in full (rest from reference TRBV9 and TRBJ2-3): DSGVTQTPKHLITATGQRVTLRCSPRSGDLSVYWYQQSLDQGLQFLIQYYNGEERAKGNILERFSAQQFPDLHSELNLSSLELGDSALYFCASSVARRGDTQYFGPGTRLTVL.

The chain has TRBV9 and TRBJ2-3, with D perhaps TRBD2 (7 bases). Between the trimmed V and J ends, which lost 4 bases and 5 bases, there was a span of 14 bases. This CDR3 has 14 residues. Germline V gene sequence: CDR1 SGDLS, CDR2 YYNGEE. Here the CDR3 DNA reads TGTGCCAGCAGCCCTCGGGGGGCGGGAGATACGCAGTATTTT. This codes for CASSPRGAGDTQYF.

The CDR3 DNA reads as TGTGCCAGCAGCGTAGCGCAGGGGGCAAACACCGGGGAGCTGTTTTTT. This gives the protein CASSVAQGANTGELFF. This rearrangement joins TRBV9 to TRBJ2-2; the match to TRBD1 covers 8 bases. The CDR3 extends over 16 amino acids. V was clipped by 0 bases and J by 2 bases; unmatched bases: 3. Germline values: CDR1 SGDLS, CDR2 YYNGEE.

This chain connects TRBV25-1 to TRBJ2-7, with D possibly matching TRBD2 (5 bases). The CDR3 is 14 amino acids. From germline, CDR1 is MGHDK and CDR2 SYGVNS. V was shortened by 7 bases and J by 2 bases, with 15 bases between the two germline ends. The CDR3, as DNA: TGTGCCAGCATAAGAACTAGGGTTACCTACGAGCAGTACTTC. It encodes CASIRTRVTYEQYF.

The chain is built from TRBV5-5 and TRBJ1-2; tentatively, D is TRBD1 (5 bases). The CDR3 runs to 15 residues. Germline V gene lookup returns CDR1 SGHKS and CDR2 YYEKEE (reference sequence). V lost 0 bases and J 1 base, leaving 10 bases between the germline ends. The CDR3 sequence is CASSLDGAYNYGYTF. The CDR3 DNA reads TGTGCCAGCAGCTTGGATGGGGCTTATAACTATGGCTACACCTTC.

The chain links TRBV5-4 to TRBJ2-1; TRBD2 matches at 12 bases. From germline, CDR1 is SGHNT and CDR2 YYREEE (reference sequence). Trimming cost V 0 bases and J 2 bases; bases outside gene matches: 0. The CDR3 has 16 residues. The CDR3 loop is CASSLASGRAYNEQFF. The CDR3 bases are TGTGCCAGCAGCTTGGCTAGCGGGAGGGCCTACAATGAGCAGTTCTTC.

The gene calls are TRBV5-1 and TRBJ1-1; D unclear. This CDR3 is built from 15 residues. Per germline, CDR1 SGHRS and CDR2 YFSETQ. V shed 0 bases and J shed 3 bases, with 12 bases lying between them. The CDR3 DNA sequence: TGCGCCAGCAGCTTGGGAGAGTGGAGGGACACTGAAGCTTTCTTT. This sequence encodes CASSLGEWRDTEAFF.

This chain uses TRBV7-2 with TRBJ2-3; TRBD1 might be the D (6 bases). Germline CDR1 is SGHTA and CDR2 is FQGNSA. Trimming shortened V by 3 bases and J by 1 base, and 11 bases separated the two germline ends. The CDR3 covers 15 residues. Here the CDR3 DNA reads TGTGCCAGCAGCTTCGTGGGGGCCGGCACAGATACGCAGTATTTT. Amino acids: CASSFVGAGTDTQYF. Variable domain in full (rest from reference TRBV7-2 and TRBJ2-3): GAGVSQSPSNKVTEKGKDVELRCDPISGHTALYWYRQSLGQGLEFLIYFQGNSAPDKSGLPSDRFSAERTGGSVSTLTIQRTQQEDSAVYLCASSFVGAGTDTQYFGPGTRLTVL.

This clone has only a few counts. The gene calls are TRBV13 and TRBJ2-3; 13 bases fit TRBD2. CDR1 is PRHDT and CDR2 is FYEKMQ in the germline V gene (reference sequence). This CDR3 is 17 amino acids long. With V trimmed by 0 bases and J by 2 bases, 2 bases remained unmatched. CDR3 sequence: CASSLGGLAGPTDTQYF. CDR3 coding DNA: TGTGCCAGCAGCTTAGGGGGACTAGCGGGACCCACAGATACGCAGTATTTT.

The chain is built from TRBV5-1 and TRBJ2-5; 8 bases are a match to TRBD1. The germline V gene has CDR1 SGHRS and CDR2 YFSETQ. V trimming: 4 bases; J trimming: 5 bases; junction bases outside the gene matches: 10. The CDR3 totals 15 residues. CDR3 DNA: TGCGCCAGCAGCGTGCAGGGGGCCGTGGGGGAGACCCAGTACTTC. Its protein is CASSVQGAVGETQYF.

The CDR3 coding sequence is TGTGCCAGCAGCTTTCAACCGGACACCTCCTACGAGCAGTACTTC. It translates to CASSFQPDTSYEQYF. The chain carries TRBV2 and TRBJ2-7; possibly TRBD1 for D (5 bases). The V and J ends lost 6 bases and 0 bases respectively, with 15 bases between them. CDR1 and CDR2 (germline): SNHLY, FYNNEI. The CDR3 loop spans 15 amino acids.

The J gene is TRBJ2-5, the V gene TRBV20-1, with a weak D call TRBD2 (6 bases). This CDR3 region has 11 residues. Per germline, CDR1 DFQATT and CDR2 SNEGSKA (reference sequence). CDR3 sequence reads: CACGGQETQYF. Written as DNA, the CDR3 is TGCGCTTGTGGGGGGCAAGAGACCCAGTACTTC.

The V and J genes are TRBV6-1 and TRBJ2-7, with D maybe TRBD1 (6 bases). The CDR3 loop spans 13 amino acids. CDR1 is MNHNS, CDR2 SASEGT, per germline. V dropped 10 bases and J dropped 0 bases, with 13 bases sitting between them. DNA of the CDR3: TGTGCCACCCGAAGGGGGTCCTCCTACGAGCAGTACTTC. Encoded protein: CATRRGSSYEQYF.

V and J are TRBV28 and TRBJ2-3; 9 bases are shared with TRBD1. The CDR3 loop spans 17 amino acids. Germline trimming cut 0 bases from V and 6 bases from J; bases unmatched to any gene: 10. Per the germline V gene, CDR1 is MDHEN and CDR2 is SYDVKM. The CDR3 sequence: CASSLWGRTGAEDTQYF. The CDR3 region has the DNA TGTGCCAGCAGTTTATGGGGTCGGACAGGGGCGGAGGATACGCAGTATTTT.

The rearrangement uses TRBV25-1 and TRBJ2-2; no definite D call. In germline, CDR1 is MGHDK, CDR2 SYGVNS. Deletions cut 2 bases from V and 4 bases from J, with 14 bases between. The length of the CDR3 is 16 residues. CDR3 DNA sequence: TGTGCCAGCAGTGAAACTACCCTTCTCTTCACCGGGGAGCTGTTTTTT. Translating it yields CASSETTLLFTGELFF.

V usage is TRBV6-1 and J usage is TRBJ2-7, with a tentative D call TRBD1 (5 bases). The length of the CDR3 is 13 residues. V shed 6 bases and J shed 2 bases, with 11 bases lying between them. CDR1 and CDR2 (germline): MNHNS, SASEGT. CDR3 sequence reads: CASSARVPYEQYF. CDR3 nucleotides: TGTGCCAGCAGCGCCAGGGTTCCCTACGAGCAGTACTTC.

This chain connects TRBV5-6 to TRBJ2-3; weak D call: TRBD1 (5 bases). V shed 4 bases and J shed 1 base, with 7 bases lying between them. Germline assignment: CDR1 SGHDT and CDR2 YYEEEE. The CDR3 runs to 13 residues. The CDR3 loop is CASSPQGTDTQYF. The CDR3 DNA reads as TGTGCCAGCAGCCCACAGGGCACAGATACGCAGTATTTT.